These 30 T cell receptor beta chains share one sample of origin, sequenced in a study of T cell changes during pregnancy in multiple sclerosis. Sequencing was performed with immunoSEQ multiplex PCR; in TCRdb, only in-frame clones are kept and a portion is missing. The table has 60,000 to 70,000 clones, about 92% seen once; the top ten hold 2.5% to 3.5%. The sample here was peripheral blood, taken in the second trimester of pregnancy. Source of these receptors: a female donor in good health, enrolled as a control in a pregnancy study.

The gene calls are TRBV28 and TRBJ2-1, with 11 bases matching TRBD2. The V gene end was trimmed by 3 bases and the J gene end by 6 bases; junction bases not matched to a gene: 13. The V gene's germline CDR1 is MDHEN and CDR2 SYDVKM. This CDR3 comprises 18 residues. CDR3 in amino acids: CASSLPLGLAGLSNEQFF. The DNA for the CDR3 is TGTGCCAGCAGTTTGCCCCTTGGACTAGCGGGTCTTAGCAATGAGCAGTTCTTC.

This clone was counted a single time. This chain uses TRBV7-8 with TRBJ1-5, with unresolved D. The CDR3 is 16 residues long. V lost 1 base to trimming and J lost 0 bases, with 10 bases between them. The germline V gene encodes CDR1 SGHVS and CDR2 FQNEAQ. The DNA of the CDR3 is TGTGCCAGCAGCTTAGTGGCAGACTATAGCAATCAGCCCCAGCATTTT. It translates to CASSLVADYSNQPQHF.

This chain uses TRBV6-1 with TRBJ1-5, with D tentatively TRBD1 (5 bases). V gave up 3 bases and J gave up 4 bases, with 16 bases separating them. This CDR3 has 16 residues. Germline V gene sequence: CDR1 MNHNS, CDR2 SASEGT. The CDR3 sequence: CASSDRVSLRNQPQHF. Written as DNA, the CDR3 is TGTGCCAGCAGTGACAGGGTGTCGCTCAGAAATCAGCCCCAGCATTTT.

The rearrangement uses TRBV7-9 and TRBJ2-7; TRBD2 matches at 7 bases. The germline gives CDR1 SEHNR, CDR2 FQNEAQ (reference sequence). V shed 3 bases, J shed 0 bases, and the junction held 11 bases outside the gene matches. The CDR3 contains 17 residues. The CDR3 nucleotides are TGTGCCAGCAGCTTTCACCTGGGAGGGCCCAGCTCCTACGAGCAGTACTTC. Protein: CASSFHLGGPSSYEQYF.

This chain joins TRBV2 and TRBJ2-7, with 7 nucleotides matching TRBD1. With 7 bases clipped from V and 6 bases from J, the junction kept 15 bases outside the gene matches. The CDR3 has 15 residues. Germline assignment: CDR1 SNHLY and CDR2 FYNNEI. The CDR3 DNA sequence: TGTGCCAGCACCACTACCCCGACAGGGTCGGCCGAGCAGTACTTC. This codes for CASTTTPTGSAEQYF.

The chain carries TRBV2 and TRBJ2-2; D might be TRBD2 (5 bases). V gave up 6 bases and J gave up 1 base, with 12 bases separating them. The CDR3 has 15 residues. CDR1 and CDR2 (germline): SNHLY, FYNNEI. In nucleotides, the CDR3 is TGTGCCAGCAGGGCGACCCGGGGGAACACCGGGGAGCTGTTTTTT. It encodes CASRATRGNTGELFF.

This chain connects TRBV5-1 to TRBJ2-2; D is possibly TRBD2 (6 bases). Germline assignment: CDR1 SGHRS and CDR2 YFSETQ. The V and J ends lost 5 bases and 1 base respectively, with 6 bases between them. The CDR3 is 13 residues long. CDR3: CASRGGNTGELFF. CDR3 in DNA: TGCGCCAGCAGGGGGGGGAACACCGGGGAGCTGTTTTTT.

J is TRBJ1-6 and V is TRBV9, with D unclear. The CDR3 totals 16 residues. The germline V gene encodes CDR1 SGDLS and CDR2 YYNGEE. With 0 bases removed from V and 6 bases from J, the gap between germline ends came to 13 bases. In nucleotides, the CDR3 is TGTGCCAGCAGCGTAGAGGCGGATGCACTTAATTCACCCCTCCACTTT. As protein: CASSVEADALNSPLHF.

The V call is TRBV5-1, the J call TRBJ2-3; 7 bases line up with TRBD2. This CDR3 has 15 residues. CDR1 SGHRS and CDR2 YFSETQ come from the germline V gene. Trimming cost V 6 bases and J 5 bases; bases outside gene matches: 12. The CDR3 DNA is TGCGCCAGCATGATTATGTCGGGAGGACAAGATACGCAGTATTTT. Residues: CASMIMSGGQDTQYF.

With regard to this clone: It may be a read error: a sequence one base away is much more abundant. The rearrangement uses TRBV6-1 and TRBJ2-3; 9 bases map to TRBD2. The J segment lost 4 bases and the V segment lost 3 bases, leaving 5 bases of the junction unmatched. From germline, CDR1 is MNHNS and CDR2 SASEGT. The CDR3 is made up of 15 amino acids. The CDR3 loop reads CASSETGGGADTQYF. The CDR3 DNA reads TGTGCCAGCAGTGAGACTGGCGGGGGGGCAGATACGCAGTATTTT.

The chain carries TRBV28 and TRBJ1-1; D ambiguous. CDR1 is MDHEN, CDR2 SYDVKM, per germline. V dropped 2 bases and J dropped 9 bases, with 7 bases sitting between them. This CDR3 comprises 11 residues. The CDR3 DNA reads as TGTGCCAGCAGTTTAGGCCGAAAAGCTTTCTTT. Translation: CASSLGRKAFF. The variable domain in full, completed from reference TRBV28 and TRBJ1-1, reads DVKVTQSSRYLVKRTGEKVFLECVQDMDHENMFWYRQDPGLGLRLIYFSYDVKMKEKGDIPEGYSVSREKKERFSLILESASTNQTSMYLCASSLGRKAFFGQGTRLTVV.

This chain joins TRBV30 and TRBJ1-2, with TRBD1 matching over 11 bases. CDR1 and CDR2 from the germline V gene are GTSNPN and SVGIG (reference sequence). This CDR3 region has 14 residues. V shed 0 bases and J 8 bases; nucleotides not matched to a gene: 5. The CDR3 DNA follows: TGTGCCTGGAGTGTCGGACAGGGGGCGGGCGGCTACACCTTC. Amino acid sequence: CAWSVGQGAGGYTF. Complete variable domain (other parts from reference TRBV30 and TRBJ1-2): SQTIHQWPATLVQPVGSPLSLECTVEGTSNPNLYWYRQAAGRGLQLLFYSVGIGQISSEVPQNLSASRPQDRQFILSSKKLLLSDSGFYLCAWSVGQGAGGYTFGSGTRLTVV.

J is TRBJ2-1 and V is TRBV30, with D possibly being TRBD2 (7 bases). The CDR3 is 13 residues long. Germline V gives CDR1 GTSNPN, CDR2 SVGIG (reference sequence). Trimming removed 0 bases at V and 6 bases at J, with 9 bases between. CDR3 DNA sequence: TGTGCCTGGAGTGTAGGGGGGGTCAATGAGCAGTTCTTC. This translates into CAWSVGGVNEQFF.

The J gene is TRBJ2-7, the V gene TRBV2, with a possible D match to TRBD2 (6 bases). V lost 6 bases to trimming and J lost 3 bases, with 9 bases between them. This CDR3 comprises 12 residues. Germline V gives CDR1 SNHLY, CDR2 FYNNEI. The CDR3 coding sequence is TGTGCCAGCAGCGGGAGAATCTACGAGCAGTACTTC. Residues: CASSGRIYEQYF. Variable domain in full (rest from reference TRBV2 and TRBJ2-7): EPEVTQTPSHQVTQMGQEVILRCVPISNHLYFYWYRQILGQKVEFLVSFYNNEISEKSEIFDDQFSVERPDGSNFTLKIRSTKLEDSAMYFCASSGRIYEQYFGPGTRLTVT.

The genes are TRBV28 and TRBJ1-5; 9 positions agree with TRBD1. V was pared by 5 bases and J by 7 bases, with 15 bases of the junction left unmatched. From germline, CDR1 is MDHEN and CDR2 SYDVKM. The CDR3 consists of 17 residues. The DNA of the CDR3 is TGTGCCAGCAGTCCAATACCGGGACAGGGACCCCACCAGCCCCAGCATTTT. As protein: CASSPIPGQGPHQPQHF.

The chain recombines TRBV5-3 with TRBJ1-1, with 8 bases fitting TRBD1. TRBV5-3 is flagged as an ORF with uncertain function. CDR3 size: 18 residues. The trim removed 0 bases at V and 4 bases at J, leaving 14 bases unmatched. CDR3 amino acids: CARSLAFKQGAFLTEAFF. CDR3 nucleotide sequence: TGTGCCAGAAGCTTGGCATTCAAGCAGGGGGCTTTTCTCACTGAAGCTTTCTTT.

The rearrangement uses TRBV7-3 and TRBJ2-6; perhaps TRBD2 as D (5 bases). Germline assignment: CDR1 SGHTA and CDR2 FQGTGA. Deletions cut 4 bases from V and 0 bases from J, with 10 bases between. This CDR3 comprises 16 residues. For the CDR3, the DNA is TGTGCCAGCAGCTCGCTCGGGGTCTCTGGGGCCAACGTCCTGACTTTC. It translates to CASSSLGVSGANVLTF.

This sequence joins TRBV30 and TRBJ2-7; TRBD1 aligns across 12 bases. V lost 5 bases, J lost 6 bases, and 8 bases stayed unmatched. Germline V CDR1 and CDR2: GTSNPN, SVGIG (reference sequence). The CDR3 contains 14 residues. CDR3 residues: CAWAAGTGGFEQYF. The CDR3 DNA reads as TGTGCCTGGGCAGCCGGGACAGGGGGCTTCGAGCAGTACTTC.

This sequence joins TRBV14 and TRBJ2-7; 12 bases map to TRBD1. Trimming cost V 4 bases and J 7 bases; bases outside gene matches: 14. Germline CDR1 reads SGHDN; CDR2 reads FVKESK. The CDR3 contains 17 residues. CDR3 residues: CASSPSGTGGLRGEQYF. The CDR3, as DNA: TGTGCCAGCAGCCCTTCCGGGACAGGGGGCCTCCGGGGAGAGCAGTACTTC. The full variable domain, rest sourced from reference TRBV14 and TRBJ2-7, is EAGVTQFPSHSVIEKGQTVTLRCDPISGHDNLYWYRRVMGKEIKFLLHFVKESKQDESGMPNNRFLAERTGGTYSTLKVQPAELEDSGVYFCASSPSGTGGLRGEQYFGPGTRLTVT.

The CDR3 bases are TGTGCCAGCTCACCCTTGGAGGTGAGGAATGAGCAGTTCTTC. Its translation: CASSPLEVRNEQFF. The chain combines TRBV18 with TRBJ2-1, with D maybe TRBD2 (5 bases). The CDR3 has 14 residues. V was pared by 3 bases and J by 7 bases, with 13 bases between. Germline CDR1 KGHSH, CDR2 LQKENI.

The rearrangement uses TRBV28 and TRBJ2-1; a possible D gene is TRBD1 (5 bases). Trimming left V 5 bases short and J 8 bases short, with 22 bases between. Germline V CDR1 and CDR2: MDHEN, SYDVKM. The CDR3 has 16 residues. The CDR3 nucleotides read TGTGCCAGCAGTGGGGCCCACGACAGACGACATGATGAGCAGTTCTTC. This translates into CASSGAHDRRHDEQFF. Based on the CDR3 plus reference TRBV28 and TRBJ2-1, the full variable domain is DVKVTQSSRYLVKRTGEKVFLECVQDMDHENMFWYRQDPGLGLRLIYFSYDVKMKEKGDIPEGYSVSREKKERFSLILESASTNQTSMYLCASSGAHDRRHDEQFFGPGTRLTVL.

The chain links TRBV7-9 to TRBJ1-1; a weak D match, TRBD1 (5 bases). In germline, CDR1 is SEHNR, CDR2 FQNEAQ (reference sequence). V gave up 5 bases and J gave up 6 bases, with 13 bases separating them. The CDR3 has 13 residues. In DNA form, the CDR3 reads TGTGCCAGCAGCCCTGGGACGGGGGCTGAAGCTTTCTTT. It yields the protein CASSPGTGAEAFF.

The chain has TRBV2 and TRBJ2-3, with 9 bases aligning to TRBD2. CDR3 length equals 17 residues. Germline loops: CDR1 SNHLY, CDR2 FYNNEI. Trimming at V came to 2 bases and at J to 5 bases, leaving 11 bases not matched to a gene. The CDR3 DNA follows: TGTGCCAGCAGTGAAATTCCCCCAGCGGGGGGTAGAGATACGCAGTATTTT. This encodes CASSEIPPAGGRDTQYF.

The genes are TRBV28 and TRBJ2-1, with a tentative D call TRBD1 (5 bases). The CDR3 is made up of 15 amino acids. V lost 5 bases to trimming and J lost 5 bases, with 16 bases between them. Germline V gives CDR1 MDHEN, CDR2 SYDVKM. CDR3 residues: CASSPGPRFNNEQFF. The DNA for the CDR3 is TGTGCCAGCAGTCCAGGGCCCAGATTCAACAATGAGCAGTTCTTC.

The genes are TRBV29-1 and TRBJ2-7, with D possibly being TRBD1 (6 bases). The germline V gene encodes CDR1 SQVTM and CDR2 ANQGSEA. The CDR3 sequence is 13 residues long. The V and J ends lost 5 bases and 3 bases respectively, with 14 bases between them. DNA for the CDR3: TGCAGCGTTCGTAGTGGACAGAGCTACGAGCAGTACTTC. Protein product: CSVRSGQSYEQYF.

J is TRBJ2-2 and V is TRBV4-1, with D possibly TRBD2 on 5 matching bases. Germline assignment: CDR1 MGHRA and CDR2 YSYEKL. The CDR3 loop spans 16 amino acids. V shed 4 bases and J shed 7 bases, with 19 bases lying between them. In DNA form, the CDR3 reads TGCGCCAGCAGCCGCTGGCGGGTACCCGACCACGGGGAGCTGTTTTTT. It specifies CASSRWRVPDHGELFF.

This clone was seen just once. V and J are TRBV30 and TRBJ2-5, with D perhaps matching TRBD2 (5 bases). Trimming removed 5 bases at V and 11 bases at J, with 21 bases between. CDR1 is GTSNPN and CDR2 is SVGIG in the germline V gene (reference sequence). The CDR3 spans 13 residues. The CDR3 region has the DNA TGTGCCTGGTCCCTAGAGAGGGTTAGGGAGCAGTACTTC. Translated, it gives CAWSLERVREQYF.

The V call is TRBV18, the J call TRBJ2-5; possibly TRBD1 for D (6 bases). The germline V gene has CDR1 KGHSH and CDR2 LQKENI. This CDR3 spans 13 amino acids. V lost 3 bases to trimming and J lost 5 bases, with 10 bases between them. In nucleotides, the CDR3 is TGTGCCAGCTCACCGAAACAGGGTGAGACCCAGTACTTC. This codes for CASSPKQGETQYF.

The chain joins TRBV19 to TRBJ2-7, with a weak D call TRBD2 (6 bases). The CDR3 loop spans 14 amino acids. Germline loops: CDR1 LNHDA, CDR2 SQIVND (reference sequence). V gave up 4 bases and J gave up 2 bases, with 12 bases separating them. This CDR3 reads CASSTGEPPYEQYF. CDR3 bases: TGTGCCAGTAGTACGGGGGAGCCTCCCTACGAGCAGTACTTC. The whole variable domain, remainder taken from reference TRBV19 and TRBJ2-7, is DGGITQSPKYLFRKEGQNVTLSCEQNLNHDAMYWYRQDPGQGLRLIYYSQIVNDFQKGDIAEGYSVSREKKESFPLTVTSAQKNPTAFYLCASSTGEPPYEQYFGPGTRLTVT.

This sequence joins TRBV7-9 and TRBJ2-7, with 7 bases identical to TRBD2. Per the germline V gene, CDR1 is SEHNR and CDR2 is FQNEAQ (reference sequence). Trimming at V came to 8 bases and at J to 2 bases, leaving 9 bases not matched to a gene. The CDR3 length is 14 residues. CDR3 in amino acids: CASSLRERPYEQYF. For the CDR3, the DNA is TGTGCCAGCTCCCTGCGGGAGCGCCCCTACGAGCAGTACTTC.